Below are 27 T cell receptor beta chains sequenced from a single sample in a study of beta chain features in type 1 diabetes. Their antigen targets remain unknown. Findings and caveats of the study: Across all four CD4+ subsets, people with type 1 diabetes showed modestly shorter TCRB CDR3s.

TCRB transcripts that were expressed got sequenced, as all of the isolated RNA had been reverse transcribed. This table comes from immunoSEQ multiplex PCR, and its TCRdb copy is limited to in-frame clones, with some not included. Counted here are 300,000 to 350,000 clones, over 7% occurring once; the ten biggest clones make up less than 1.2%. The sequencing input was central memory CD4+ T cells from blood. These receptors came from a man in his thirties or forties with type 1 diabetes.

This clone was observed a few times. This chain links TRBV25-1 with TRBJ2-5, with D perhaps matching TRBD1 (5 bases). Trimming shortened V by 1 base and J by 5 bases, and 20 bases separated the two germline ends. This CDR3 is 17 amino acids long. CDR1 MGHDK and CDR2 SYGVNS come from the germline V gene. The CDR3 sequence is CASSELGRSTKFETQYF. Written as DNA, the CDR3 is TGTGCCAGCAGTGAATTGGGGCGGTCCACCAAATTTGAGACCCAGTACTTC.

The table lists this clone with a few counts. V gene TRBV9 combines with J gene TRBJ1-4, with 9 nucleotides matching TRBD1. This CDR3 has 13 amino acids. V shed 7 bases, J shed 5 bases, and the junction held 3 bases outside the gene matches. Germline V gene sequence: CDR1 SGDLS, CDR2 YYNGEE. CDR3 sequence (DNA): TGTGCCAGCGGCGACAGGGGGAATGAAAAACTGTTTTTT. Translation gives CASGDRGNEKLFF.

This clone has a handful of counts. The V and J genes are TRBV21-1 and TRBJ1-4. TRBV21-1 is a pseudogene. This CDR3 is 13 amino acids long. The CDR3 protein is CASRFLPIEKLFF. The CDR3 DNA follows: TGTGCCAGCAGGTTCCTTCCTATCGAAAAACTGTTTTTT.

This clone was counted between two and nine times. CDR3 region: CASGGLGQETQYF. The CDR3 nucleotides read TGTGCCAGCGGGGGCCTGGGGCAAGAGACCCAGTACTTC. The chain recombines TRBV6-1 with TRBJ2-5, with D possibly matching TRBD1 (6 bases). The germline CDR1 and CDR2 sequences are MNHNS and SASEGT. The CDR3 has 13 amino acids. V lost 8 bases, J lost 2 bases, and 12 bases lay in between.

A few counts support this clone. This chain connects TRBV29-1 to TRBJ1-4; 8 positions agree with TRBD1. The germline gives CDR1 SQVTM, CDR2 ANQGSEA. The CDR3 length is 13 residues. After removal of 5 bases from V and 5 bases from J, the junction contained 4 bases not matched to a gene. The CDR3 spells CSVNRGINEKLFF. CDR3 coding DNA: TGCAGCGTTAACAGGGGGATAAATGAAAAACTGTTTTTT.

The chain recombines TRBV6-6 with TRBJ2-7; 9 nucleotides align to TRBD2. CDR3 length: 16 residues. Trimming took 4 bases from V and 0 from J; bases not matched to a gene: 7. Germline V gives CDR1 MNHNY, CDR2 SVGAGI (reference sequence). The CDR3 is CASSWRLAVSSYEQYF. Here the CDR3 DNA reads TGTGCCAGCAGTTGGAGACTAGCGGTGAGCTCCTACGAGCAGTACTTC.

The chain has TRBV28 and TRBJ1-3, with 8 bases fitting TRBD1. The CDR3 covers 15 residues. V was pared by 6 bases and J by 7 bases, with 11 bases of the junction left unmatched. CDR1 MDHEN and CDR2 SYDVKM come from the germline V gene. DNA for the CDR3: TGTGCCAGCAGCCGACAGGGGTCTTTAGGCAACACCATATATTTT. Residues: CASSRQGSLGNTIYF.

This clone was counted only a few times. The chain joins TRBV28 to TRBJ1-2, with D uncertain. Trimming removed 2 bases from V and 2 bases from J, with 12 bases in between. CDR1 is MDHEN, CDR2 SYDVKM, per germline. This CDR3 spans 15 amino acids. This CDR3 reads CASSLMRGQNYGYTF. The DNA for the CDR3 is TGTGCCAGCAGTTTAATGCGAGGGCAGAACTATGGCTACACCTTC.

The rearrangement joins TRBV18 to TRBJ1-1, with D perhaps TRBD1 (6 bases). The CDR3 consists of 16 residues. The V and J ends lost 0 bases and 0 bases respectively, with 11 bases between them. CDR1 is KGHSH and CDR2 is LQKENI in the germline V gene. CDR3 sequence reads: CASSPPAGAMNTEAFF. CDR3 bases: TGTGCCAGCTCACCACCGGCAGGGGCAATGAACACTGAAGCTTTCTTT.

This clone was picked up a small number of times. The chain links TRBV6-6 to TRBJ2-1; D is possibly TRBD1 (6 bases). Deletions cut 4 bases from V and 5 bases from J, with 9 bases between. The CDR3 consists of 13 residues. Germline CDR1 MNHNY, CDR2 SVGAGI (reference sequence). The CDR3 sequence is CASSLDRNNEQFF. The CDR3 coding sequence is TGTGCCAGCAGTTTGGACAGAAACAATGAGCAGTTCTTC.

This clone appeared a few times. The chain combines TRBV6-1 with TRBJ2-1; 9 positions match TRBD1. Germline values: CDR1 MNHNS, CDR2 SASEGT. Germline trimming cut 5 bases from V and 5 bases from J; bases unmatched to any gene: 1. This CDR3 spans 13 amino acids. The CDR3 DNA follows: TGTGCCAGCAGTCGGGACAGGGACAATGAGCAGTTCTTC. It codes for CASSRDRDNEQFF.

Written as DNA, the CDR3 is TGCGCCAGCAGCCAAGAAGAGGGCTACGAGCAGTACTTC. It codes for CASSQEEGYEQYF. The V gene is TRBV4-1, the J gene TRBJ2-7; D may be TRBD2 (5 bases). The CDR3 extends over 13 amino acids. Germline V lookup: CDR1 MGHRA, CDR2 YSYEKL. Trimming took off 0 bases at V and 3 bases at J, with 6 bases between the two ends.

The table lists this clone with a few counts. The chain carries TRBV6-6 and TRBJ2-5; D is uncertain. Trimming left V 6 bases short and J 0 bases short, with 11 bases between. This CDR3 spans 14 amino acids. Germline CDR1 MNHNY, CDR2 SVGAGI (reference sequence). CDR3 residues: CASRRGSYQETQYF. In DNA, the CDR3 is TGTGCCAGCAGGCGCGGCAGCTACCAAGAGACCCAGTACTTC.

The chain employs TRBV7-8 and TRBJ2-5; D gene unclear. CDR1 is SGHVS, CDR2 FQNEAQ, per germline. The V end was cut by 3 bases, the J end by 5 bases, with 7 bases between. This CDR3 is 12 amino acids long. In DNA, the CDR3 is TGTGCCAGCAGCTTGAGTGGGGAGACCCAGTACTTC. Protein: CASSLSGETQYF.

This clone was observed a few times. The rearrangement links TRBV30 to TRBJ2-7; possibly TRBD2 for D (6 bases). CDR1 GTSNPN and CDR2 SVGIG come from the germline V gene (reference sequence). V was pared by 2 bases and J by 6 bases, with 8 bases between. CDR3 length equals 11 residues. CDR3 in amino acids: CAWSPGVEQYF. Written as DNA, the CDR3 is TGTGCCTGGAGTCCGGGGGTCGAGCAGTACTTC. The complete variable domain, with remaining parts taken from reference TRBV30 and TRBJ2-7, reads SQTIHQWPATLVQPVGSPLSLECTVEGTSNPNLYWYRQAAGRGLQLLFYSVGIGQISSEVPQNLSASRPQDRQFILSSKKLLLSDSGFYLCAWSPGVEQYFGPGTRLTVT.

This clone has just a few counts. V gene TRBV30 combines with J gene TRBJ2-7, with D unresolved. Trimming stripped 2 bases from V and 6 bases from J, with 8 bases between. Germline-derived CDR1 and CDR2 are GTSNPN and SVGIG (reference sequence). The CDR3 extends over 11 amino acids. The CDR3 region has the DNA TGTGCCTGGAGTAGCGTATCCGAGCAGTACTTC. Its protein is CAWSSVSEQYF.

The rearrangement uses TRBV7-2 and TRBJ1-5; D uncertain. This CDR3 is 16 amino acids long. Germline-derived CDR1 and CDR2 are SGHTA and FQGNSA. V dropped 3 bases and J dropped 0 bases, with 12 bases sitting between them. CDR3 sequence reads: CASSFVPLSSNQPQHF. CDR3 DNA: TGTGCCAGCAGCTTTGTACCGCTTTCTAGCAATCAGCCCCAGCATTTT.

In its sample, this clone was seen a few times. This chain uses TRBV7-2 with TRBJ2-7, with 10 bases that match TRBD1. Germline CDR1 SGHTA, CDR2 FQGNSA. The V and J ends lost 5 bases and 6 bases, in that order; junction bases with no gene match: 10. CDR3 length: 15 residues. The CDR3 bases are TGTGCCAGCAGCACCCCCGGGACAGGGGTAGTCGAGCAGTACTTC. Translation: CASSTPGTGVVEQYF.

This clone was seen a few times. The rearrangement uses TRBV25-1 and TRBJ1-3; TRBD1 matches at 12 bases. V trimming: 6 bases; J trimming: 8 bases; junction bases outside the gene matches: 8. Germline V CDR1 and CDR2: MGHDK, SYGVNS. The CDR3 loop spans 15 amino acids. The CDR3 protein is CASSPAGQGAYTIYF. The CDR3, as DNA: TGTGCCAGCAGCCCTGCGGGACAGGGGGCTTACACCATATATTTT. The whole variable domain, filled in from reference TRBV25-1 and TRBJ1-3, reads EADIYQTPRYLVIGTGKKITLECSQTMGHDKMYWYQQDPGMELHLIHYSYGVNSTEKGDLSSESTVSRIRTEHFPLTLESARPSHTSQYLCASSPAGQGAYTIYFGEGSWLTVV.

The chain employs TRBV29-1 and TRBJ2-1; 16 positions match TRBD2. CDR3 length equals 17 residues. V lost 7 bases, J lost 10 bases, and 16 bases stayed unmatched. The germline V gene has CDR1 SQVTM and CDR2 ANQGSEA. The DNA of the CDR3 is TGCAGCGCCGCAGGCGCCGGGACTAGCGGGGGGGCAAGAGAGCAGTTCTTC. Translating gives CSAAGAGTSGGAREQFF.

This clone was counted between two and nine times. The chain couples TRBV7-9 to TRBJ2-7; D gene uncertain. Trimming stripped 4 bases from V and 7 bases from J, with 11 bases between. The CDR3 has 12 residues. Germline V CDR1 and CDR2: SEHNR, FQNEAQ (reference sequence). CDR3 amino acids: CASSSSIWEQYF. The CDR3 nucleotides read TGTGCCAGCAGCTCCTCAATCTGGGAGCAGTACTTC. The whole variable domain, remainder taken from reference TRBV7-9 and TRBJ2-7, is DTGVSQNPRHKITKRGQNVTFRCDPISEHNRLYWYRQTLGQGPEFLTYFQNEAQLEKSRLLSDRFSAERPKGSFSTLEIQRTEQGDSAMYLCASSSSIWEQYFGPGTRLTVT.

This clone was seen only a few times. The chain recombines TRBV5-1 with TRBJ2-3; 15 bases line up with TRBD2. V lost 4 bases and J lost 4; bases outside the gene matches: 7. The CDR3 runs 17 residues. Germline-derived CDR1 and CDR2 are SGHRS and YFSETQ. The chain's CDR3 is CASSGSGLAGGPDTQYF. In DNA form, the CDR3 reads TGCGCCAGCAGCGGATCAGGACTAGCGGGGGGGCCAGATACGCAGTATTTT. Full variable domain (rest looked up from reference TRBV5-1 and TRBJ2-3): KAGVTQTPRYLIKTRGQQVTLSCSPISGHRSVSWYQQTPGQGLQFLFEYFSETQRNKGNFPGRFSGRQFSNSRSEMNVSTLELGDSALYLCASSGSGLAGGPDTQYFGPGTRLTVL.

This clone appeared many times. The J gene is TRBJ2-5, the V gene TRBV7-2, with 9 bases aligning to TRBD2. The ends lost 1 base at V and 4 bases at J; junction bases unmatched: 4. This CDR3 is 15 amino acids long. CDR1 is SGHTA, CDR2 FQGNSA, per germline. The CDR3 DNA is TGTGCCAGCAGCTTAGTTGCGACTAGCGGAGAGACCCAGTACTTC. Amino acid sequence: CASSLVATSGETQYF.

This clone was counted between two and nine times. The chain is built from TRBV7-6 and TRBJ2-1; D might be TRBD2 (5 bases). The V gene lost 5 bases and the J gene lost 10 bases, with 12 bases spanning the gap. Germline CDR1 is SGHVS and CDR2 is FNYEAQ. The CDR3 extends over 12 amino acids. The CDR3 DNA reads TGTGCCAGCAGCCCCCAACTAGGCGAGCAGTTCTTC. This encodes CASSPQLGEQFF.

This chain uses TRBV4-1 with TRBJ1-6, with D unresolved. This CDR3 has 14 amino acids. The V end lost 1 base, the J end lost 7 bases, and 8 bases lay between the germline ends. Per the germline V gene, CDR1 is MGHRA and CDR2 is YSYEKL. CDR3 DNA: TGCGCCAGCAGCCAAGGGGCGCGGAATTCACCCCTCCACTTT. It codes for CASSQGARNSPLHF.

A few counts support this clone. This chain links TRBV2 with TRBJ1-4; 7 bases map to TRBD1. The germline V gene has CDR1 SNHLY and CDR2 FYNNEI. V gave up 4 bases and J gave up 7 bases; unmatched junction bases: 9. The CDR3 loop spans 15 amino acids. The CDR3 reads CASSASETGSEKLFF. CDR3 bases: TGTGCCAGCAGTGCATCGGAGACAGGGAGTGAAAAACTGTTTTTT.

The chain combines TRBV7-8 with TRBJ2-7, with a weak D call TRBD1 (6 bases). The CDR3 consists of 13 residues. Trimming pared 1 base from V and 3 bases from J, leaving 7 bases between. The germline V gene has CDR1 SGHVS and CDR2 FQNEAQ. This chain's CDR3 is CASSLDRVYEQYF. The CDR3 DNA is TGTGCCAGCAGCTTAGACAGGGTCTACGAGCAGTACTTC. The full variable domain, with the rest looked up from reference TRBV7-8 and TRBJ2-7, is GAGVSQSPRYKVAKRGQDVALRCDPISGHVSLFWYQQALGQGPEFLTYFQNEAQLDKSGLPSDRFFAERPEGSVSTLKIQRTQQEDSAVYLCASSLDRVYEQYFGPGTRLTVT.